One and the same sample provided the 22 T cell receptor beta chains below, sequenced in a study of blood T cell repertoires in COVID-19. TCRdb's table, derived via immunoSEQ multiplex PCR, lists solely in-frame clones and lacks some. The sample has fewer than 200,000 clones, around 83% seen once. The source material was PBMCs or T cells enriched from blood (not recorded which). The source of these receptors is a woman aged 25 to 39 who had been exposed to COVID-19.

V gene TRBV6-4 combines with J gene TRBJ1-2; D is perhaps TRBD1 (6 bases). CDR3 length equals 15 residues. Trimming cost V 2 bases and J 8 bases, with 18 bases left between them. Germline values: CDR1 MRHNA, CDR2 SNTAGT. CDR3 nucleotide sequence: TGTGCCAGCAGTGACCATGGGACAATCCCTGGGGGCTACACCTTC. It codes for CASSDHGTIPGGYTF.

J is TRBJ1-2 and V is TRBV4-1; 10 bases fit TRBD1. CDR3 length: 14 residues. The trim removed 1 base at V and 6 bases at J, leaving 2 bases unmatched. The germline V gene encodes CDR1 MGHRA and CDR2 YSYEKL. CDR3 DNA: TGCGCCAGCAGCCAAGTTGGGACAGGGGATGGCTACACCTTC. Translated, it gives CASSQVGTGDGYTF.

This clone was counted a few times. This chain links TRBV14 with TRBJ2-4; maybe TRBD2 (5 bases). Germline V gene data show CDR1 as SGHDN and CDR2 as FVKESK. The CDR3 covers 13 residues. V was clipped by 3 bases and J by 8 bases, with 11 bases between them. The CDR3, as DNA: TGTGCCAGCAGCCAGGAAGGCGGGTACATTCAGTACTTC. Protein sequence: CASSQEGGYIQYF.

V gene TRBV7-2 combines with J gene TRBJ2-3, with TRBD1 as a possible D gene (6 bases). The CDR3 is 15 residues long. V was trimmed by 5 bases and J by 9 bases, leaving 21 bases between them. Germline values: CDR1 SGHTA, CDR2 FQGNSA. CDR3 DNA sequence: TGTGCCAGCAGCCCCAGGTGGGGGCCGGGTAAGACGCAGTATTTT. This gives the protein CASSPRWGPGKTQYF. The full variable domain, with the rest looked up from reference TRBV7-2 and TRBJ2-3, is GAGVSQSPSNKVTEKGKDVELRCDPISGHTALYWYRQSLGQGLEFLIYFQGNSAPDKSGLPSDRFSAERTGGSVSTLTIQRTQQEDSAVYLCASSPRWGPGKTQYFGPGTRLTVL.

This chain connects TRBV10-2 to TRBJ1-1; no firm D call. V was pared by 7 bases and J by 7 bases, with 16 bases between. This CDR3 spans 13 amino acids. Germline CDR1 reads WSHSY; CDR2 reads SAAADI. DNA of the CDR3: TGCGCCAGCACCCAAATTTCCGGGAGTGAAGCTTTCTTT. Its protein is CASTQISGSEAFF.

V usage is TRBV27 and J usage is TRBJ1-2; 10 nucleotides line up with TRBD1. Germline V gene data show CDR1 as MNHEY and CDR2 as SMNVEV (reference sequence). The CDR3 has 15 residues. The junction had 14 bases not matched to a gene; V was cut back by 8 bases and J by 8 bases. The CDR3 nucleotides read TGTGCCAGCTCGAATTTCGGGACAGGGGCTGGAGGCTACACCTTC. This sequence encodes CASSNFGTGAGGYTF.

The rearrangement links TRBV9 to TRBJ2-3; TRBD2 is a possible D gene (7 bases). Germline loops: CDR1 SGDLS, CDR2 YYNGEE. CDR3 length: 16 residues. V was trimmed by 0 bases and J by 2 bases, leaving 13 bases between them. The CDR3 is CASSVVSAGATDTQYF. The CDR3 region has the DNA TGTGCCAGCAGCGTAGTGAGCGCGGGGGCCACAGATACGCAGTATTTT.

The chain couples TRBV27 to TRBJ2-7, with TRBD1 matching over 9 bases. Germline CDR1 is MNHEY and CDR2 is SMNVEV (reference sequence). J gave up 3 bases and V 3 bases, and 3 bases lay outside the gene matches. The CDR3 runs 14 residues. The CDR3 loop reads CASSLGTGLYEQYF. The CDR3 DNA is TGTGCCAGCAGTTTGGGGACAGGGCTCTACGAGCAGTACTTC.

This clone has a single count. The CDR3 DNA sequence: TGTGCCAGCAGCCGGGAGCCCCTTAATGAAAAACTGTTTTTT. Its protein product is CASSREPLNEKLFF. The chain has TRBV6-5 and TRBJ1-4, with D unresolved. The CDR3 contains 14 residues. V was pared by 6 bases and J by 4 bases, with 12 bases between. Germline V gives CDR1 MNHEY, CDR2 SVGAGI.

V is TRBV2 and J is TRBJ1-5; tentative D call: TRBD1 (5 bases). The ends were cut back, 5 bases at V and 6 bases at J, with 14 bases in the middle. The V gene's germline CDR1 is SNHLY and CDR2 FYNNEI. This CDR3 comprises 14 residues. The CDR3: CASSTEGLSQPQHF. CDR3 coding DNA: TGTGCCAGCAGTACGGAGGGGCTATCTCAGCCCCAGCATTTT.

The V call is TRBV6-5, the J call TRBJ2-1, with a possible D match to TRBD2 (7 bases). V lost 0 bases, J lost 3 bases, and 9 bases lay in between. CDR3 length equals 15 residues. Germline CDR1 is MNHEY and CDR2 is SVGAGI. The CDR3 region has the DNA TGTGCCAGCAGTTACTCAGGGGGGGTCTACAATGAGCAGTTCTTC. Encoded protein: CASSYSGGVYNEQFF.

There are a few counts of this clone. The chain is built from TRBV28 and TRBJ2-7; unclear D gene. The V and J ends lost 6 bases and 3 bases respectively, with 9 bases between them. The CDR3 contains 12 residues. Germline CDR1 and CDR2: MDHEN and SYDVKM. CDR3 region: CASRSVIYEQYF. The CDR3 bases are TGTGCCAGCAGATCGGTCATCTACGAGCAGTACTTC.

The rearrangement links TRBV5-1 to TRBJ1-1; 7 positions agree with TRBD1. The CDR3 contains 15 residues. Trimming at V came to 3 bases and at J to 5 bases, leaving 10 bases not matched to a gene. From germline, CDR1 is SGHRS and CDR2 YFSETQ. The CDR3 spells CASSSSTGQGTEAFF. The DNA of the CDR3 is TGCGCCAGCAGCTCCTCGACAGGGCAAGGTACTGAAGCTTTCTTT.

The rearrangement links TRBV12-5 to TRBJ2-3; TRBD1 aligns across 8 bases. The CDR3 contains 16 residues. The germline V gene has CDR1 LGHNT and CDR2 FRNRAP. The J segment lost 3 bases and the V segment lost 5 bases, leaving 10 bases of the junction unmatched. As DNA, the CDR3 is TGTGCTAGTGGTCCCGGGGACAGGCCACCGACAGATACGCAGTATTTT. Protein: CASGPGDRPPTDTQYF. Drawing the rest from reference TRBV12-5 and TRBJ2-3, the complete variable domain is DARVTQTPRHKVTEMGQEVTMRCQPILGHNTVFWYRQTMMQGLELLAYFRNRAPLDDSGMPKDRFSAEMPDATLATLKIQPSEPRDSAVYFCASGPGDRPPTDTQYFGPGTRLTVL.

This clone appeared a single time. The genes are TRBV11-2 and TRBJ2-5; a possible D gene is TRBD2 (5 bases). There are 18 residues in the CDR3. V lost 3 bases, J lost 0 bases, and 20 bases lay in between. Germline V gene lookup returns CDR1 SGHAT and CDR2 FQNNGV. CDR3 amino acids: CASSFFMGRRADQETQYF. For the CDR3, the DNA is TGTGCCAGCAGCTTCTTTATGGGTCGCCGAGCGGACCAAGAGACCCAGTACTTC.

The chain links TRBV5-4 to TRBJ2-3; 12 nucleotides match TRBD2. Germline loops: CDR1 SGHNT, CDR2 YYREEE (reference sequence). The length of the CDR3 is 17 residues. V gave up 0 bases and J gave up 7 bases; unmatched junction bases: 9. The CDR3 nucleotides are TGTGCCAGCAGCTTGGCCCCACTAGCGGGGGGTGGTTATACGCAGTATTTT. Translation: CASSLAPLAGGGYTQYF.

J is TRBJ1-6 and V is TRBV11-2; perhaps TRBD1 as D (5 bases). The CDR3 runs to 16 residues. V lost 5 bases to trimming and J lost 8 bases, with 19 bases between them. The germline gives CDR1 SGHAT, CDR2 FQNNGV. CDR3 residues: CASSLQPVWGDSPLHF. CDR3 nucleotide sequence: TGTGCCAGCAGCCTTCAGCCCGTCTGGGGGGATTCACCCCTCCACTTT.

The chain carries TRBV5-4 and TRBJ2-2, with a weak D call TRBD1 (6 bases). This CDR3 has 15 amino acids. Germline V CDR1 and CDR2: SGHNT, YYREEE (reference sequence). The V and J ends lost 4 bases and 4 bases respectively, with 14 bases between them. This CDR3 is CASSAPRGRTGELFF. In nucleotides, the CDR3 is TGTGCCAGCAGCGCCCCCAGGGGACGCACCGGGGAGCTGTTTTTT.

This chain connects TRBV19 to TRBJ1-5; D not resolved. Between the trimmed V and J ends, which lost 1 base and 3 bases, there was a span of 7 bases. The CDR3 has 14 amino acids. Germline CDR1 reads LNHDA; CDR2 reads SQIVND (reference sequence). As DNA, the CDR3 is TGTGCCAGTAGTATAGGAGGCTACAATCAGCCCCAGCATTTT. Translation gives CASSIGGYNQPQHF.

This chain connects TRBV3-1 (or the pseudogene TRBV3-2) to TRBJ2-3, with D possibly matching TRBD2 (6 bases). Germline CDR1 reads LGHDT; CDR2 reads YNNKEL (reference sequence). V was cut by 4 bases and J by 1 base, with 12 bases left in between. The CDR3 spans 15 residues. The CDR3 DNA reads TGTGCCAGCAGCCCCCCTCGCGGGGGCACAGATACGCAGTATTTT. As protein: CASSPPRGGTDTQYF.

The gene calls are TRBV9 and TRBJ1-5; 10 nucleotides match TRBD1. The CDR3 extends over 14 amino acids. The trim removed 3 bases at V and 5 bases at J, leaving 2 bases unmatched. Looked up from germline, CDR1 is SGDLS and CDR2 is YYNGEE. CDR3 nucleotides: TGTGCCAGCAGCGCGACAGGGGGCCATCAGCCCCAGCATTTT. Amino acid sequence: CASSATGGHQPQHF. The entire variable domain, with the rest obtained from reference TRBV9 and TRBJ1-5, is as follows: DSGVTQTPKHLITATGQRVTLRCSPRSGDLSVYWYQQSLDQGLQFLIQYYNGEERAKGNILERFSAQQFPDLHSELNLSSLELGDSALYFCASSATGGHQPQHFGDGTRLSIL.

The rearrangement links TRBV5-6 to TRBJ2-5; D gene uncertain. The CDR3 has 14 amino acids. Per germline, CDR1 SGHDT and CDR2 YYEEEE. Trimming removed 5 bases at V and 0 bases at J, with 11 bases between. CDR3 sequence (DNA): TGTGCCAGCAGTTTACGGGTAAACCAAGAGACCCAGTACTTC. Protein product: CASSLRVNQETQYF.